This T cell receptor beta chain was sequenced for a study of CD8 T cells in Susac syndrome. Study-level points and caveats: The CD4+ T cell repertoires in Susac syndrome were not clonally expanded.

This clonotype occurred once. Its antigen is not identified. CD8+ and CD4+ T cells from blood underwent TCR beta sequencing, which was carried out in a high-throughput format. A quantity of roughly 0.5 to 1 ug RNA underwent reverse transcription using random hexamers. A multiplex approach, immunoSEQ multiplex PCR, amplified TCR beta CDR3 across 54 Vbeta and 13 Jbeta. TCRdb re-derived calls from the immunoSEQ multiplex PCR reads in MiXCR, one entry per CDR3 protein. Seen here are about 140,000 distinct CDR3 sequences, approximately 94% observed once, and the top ten hold around 0.08%. The material sequenced was CD4+ T cells from PBMCs. This clonotype was sampled from a human donor with Susac syndrome.

In nucleotides, the CDR3 is TGCGCCAGCAGTCCCCTAATGGGGCCCCCTAACTATGGCTACACCTTC. This encodes CASSPLMGPPNYGYTF. The genes are TRBV23-1 and TRBJ1-2, with D perhaps matching TRBD1 (5 bases). TRBV23-1 is assigned to the ORF class and has an uncertain function. The CDR3 loop spans 16 amino acids. The V end lost 4 bases, the J end lost 0 bases, and 15 bases lay between the germline ends.